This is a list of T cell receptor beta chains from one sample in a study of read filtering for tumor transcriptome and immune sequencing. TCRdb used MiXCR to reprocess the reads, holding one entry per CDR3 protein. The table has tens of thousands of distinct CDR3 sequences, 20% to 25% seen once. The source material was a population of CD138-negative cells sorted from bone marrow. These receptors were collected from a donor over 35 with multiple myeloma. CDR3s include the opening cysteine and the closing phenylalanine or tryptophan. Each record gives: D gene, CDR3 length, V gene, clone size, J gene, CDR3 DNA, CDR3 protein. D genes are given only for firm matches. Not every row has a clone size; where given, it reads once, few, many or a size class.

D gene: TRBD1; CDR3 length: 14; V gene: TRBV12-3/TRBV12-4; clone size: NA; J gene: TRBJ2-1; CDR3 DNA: TGTGCCAGCTCGGGGGACAGGGGGTACAATGAGCAGTTCTTC; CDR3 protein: CASSGDRGYNEQFF
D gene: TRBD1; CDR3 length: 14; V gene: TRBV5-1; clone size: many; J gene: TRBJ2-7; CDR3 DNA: TGCGCCAGCAGCTTGGCTGGGGACAGCTACGAGCAGTACTTC; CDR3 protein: CASSLAGDSYEQYF
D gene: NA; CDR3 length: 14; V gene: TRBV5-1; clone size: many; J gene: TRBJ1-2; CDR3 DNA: TGCGCCAGCAGCTTGGAAGAACAACTCTATGGCTACACCTTC; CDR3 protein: CASSLEEQLYGYTF
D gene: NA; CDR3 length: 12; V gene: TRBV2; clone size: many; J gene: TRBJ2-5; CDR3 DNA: TGTGCCAGCATGTCTAGCCTAGAGACCCAGTACTTC; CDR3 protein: CASMSSLETQYF
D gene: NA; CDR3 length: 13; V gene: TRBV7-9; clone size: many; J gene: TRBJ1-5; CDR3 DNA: TGTGCCAGCAGCCCCATAGGGGATCAGCCCCAGCATTTT; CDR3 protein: CASSPIGDQPQHF
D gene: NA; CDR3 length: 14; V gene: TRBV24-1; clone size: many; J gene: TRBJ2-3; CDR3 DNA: TGTGCCACCCAGCCTCGAGGGGCGTCAGATACGCAGTATTTT; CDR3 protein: CATQPRGASDTQYF
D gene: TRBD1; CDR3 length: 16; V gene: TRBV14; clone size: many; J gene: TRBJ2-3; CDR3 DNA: TGTGCCAGCAGCCAAGACCAGGGACAGGGGGACCATACGCAGTATTTT; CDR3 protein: CASSQDQGQGDHTQYF
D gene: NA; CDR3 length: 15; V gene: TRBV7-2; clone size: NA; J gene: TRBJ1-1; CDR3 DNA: TGTGCCAGCAGCTTATTTGGGGGGTTGTACACTGAAGCTTTCTTT; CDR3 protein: CASSLFGGLYTEAFF
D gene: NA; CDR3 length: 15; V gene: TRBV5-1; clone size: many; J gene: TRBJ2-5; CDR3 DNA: TGCGCCAGCAGCTATATACCCCTGGCGCAAGAGACCCAGTACTTC; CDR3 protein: CASSYIPLAQETQYF
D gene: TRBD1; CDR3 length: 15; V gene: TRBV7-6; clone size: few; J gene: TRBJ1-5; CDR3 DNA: TGTGCCAGCAGCTTACAGGGGGGTAGCAATCAGCCCCAGCATTTT; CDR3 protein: CASSLQGGSNQPQHF
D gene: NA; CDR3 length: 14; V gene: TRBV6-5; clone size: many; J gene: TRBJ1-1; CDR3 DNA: TGTGCCAGCAGTTATCGGGCCTCGAACACTGAAGCTTTCTTT; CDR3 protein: CASSYRASNTEAFF
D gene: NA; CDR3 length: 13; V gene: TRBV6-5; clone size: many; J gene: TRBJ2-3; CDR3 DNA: TGTGCCAGCAGTTGGACCATAACAGATACGCAGTATTTT; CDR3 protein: CASSWTITDTQYF
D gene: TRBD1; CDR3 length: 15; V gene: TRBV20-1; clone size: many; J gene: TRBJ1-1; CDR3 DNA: TGCAGTGCTAGAGATACCGGACAGGGGAACACTGAAGCTTTCTTT; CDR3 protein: CSARDTGQGNTEAFF
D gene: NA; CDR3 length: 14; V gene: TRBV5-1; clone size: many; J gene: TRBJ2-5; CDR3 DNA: TGCGCCAGCAGCTCATGGACCATCCGAGAGACCCAGTACTTC; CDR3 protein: CASSSWTIRETQYF
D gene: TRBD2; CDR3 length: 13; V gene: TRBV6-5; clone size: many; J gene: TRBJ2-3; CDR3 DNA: TGTGCCAGCAGAGGCGGGGGGAGAAATACGCAGTATTTT; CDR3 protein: CASRGGGRNTQYF
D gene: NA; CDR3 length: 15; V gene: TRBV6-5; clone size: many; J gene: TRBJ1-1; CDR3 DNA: TGTGCCAGCAGTTATGGGGGCGATGGGAACACTGAAGCTTTCTTT; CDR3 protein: CASSYGGDGNTEAFF
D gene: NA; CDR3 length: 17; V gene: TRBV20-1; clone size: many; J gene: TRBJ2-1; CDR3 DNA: TGCAGTGCTAGAGATTCCCATCGCAGCGGAACCTACAATGAGCAGTTCTTC; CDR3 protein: CSARDSHRSGTYNEQFF
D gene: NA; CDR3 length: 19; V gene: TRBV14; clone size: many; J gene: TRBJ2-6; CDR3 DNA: TGTGCCAGCAGCCAAGATAGGGCAGGGACGTTCTCTGGGGCCAACGTCCTGACTTTC; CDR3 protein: CASSQDRAGTFSGANVLTF
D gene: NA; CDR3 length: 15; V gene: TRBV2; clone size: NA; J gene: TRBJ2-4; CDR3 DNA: TGTGCCAGCAGTGATATAGGGATTGGCAAAAACATTCAGTACTTC; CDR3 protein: CASSDIGIGKNIQYF
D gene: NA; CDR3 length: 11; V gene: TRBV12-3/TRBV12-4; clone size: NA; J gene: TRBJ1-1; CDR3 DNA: TGTGCCAGCAGTAGCCGGGGATGGGCTTTCTTT; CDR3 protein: CASSSRGWAFF
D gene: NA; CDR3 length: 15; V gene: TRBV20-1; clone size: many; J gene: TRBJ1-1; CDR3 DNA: TGCAGTGCTACCCCCCAGACCTCGCGGAGCACTGAAGCTTTCTTT; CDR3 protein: CSATPQTSRSTEAFF
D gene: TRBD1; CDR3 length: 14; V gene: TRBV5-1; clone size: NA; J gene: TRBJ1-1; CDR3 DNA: TGCGCCAGCAGCTTGGAAGGGGGCGGAGCTGAAGCTTTCTTT; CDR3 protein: CASSLEGGGAEAFF
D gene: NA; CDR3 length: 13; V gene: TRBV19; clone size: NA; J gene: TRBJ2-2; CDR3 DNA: TGTGCCAGTAGTATAGTGGGATACGGGGAGCTGTTTTTT; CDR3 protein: CASSIVGYGELFF
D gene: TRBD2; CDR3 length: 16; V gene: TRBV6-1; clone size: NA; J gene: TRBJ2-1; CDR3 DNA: TGTGCCAGCAAGTGGACTAGCGGGGGGGCCTACAATGGGCAGCTCTTC; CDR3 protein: CASKWTSGGAYNGQLF
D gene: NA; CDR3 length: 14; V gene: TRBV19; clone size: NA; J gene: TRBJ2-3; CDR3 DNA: TGTGCCAGTAGTATCGGGCTTAACACAGATACGCAGTATTTT; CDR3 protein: CASSIGLNTDTQYF
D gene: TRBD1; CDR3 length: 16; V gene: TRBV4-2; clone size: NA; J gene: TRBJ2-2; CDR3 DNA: TGTGCCAGCAGCCAAGAGGGACAGGGGTGGGCCGGGGAGCTGTTTTTT; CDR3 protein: CASSQEGQGWAGELFF